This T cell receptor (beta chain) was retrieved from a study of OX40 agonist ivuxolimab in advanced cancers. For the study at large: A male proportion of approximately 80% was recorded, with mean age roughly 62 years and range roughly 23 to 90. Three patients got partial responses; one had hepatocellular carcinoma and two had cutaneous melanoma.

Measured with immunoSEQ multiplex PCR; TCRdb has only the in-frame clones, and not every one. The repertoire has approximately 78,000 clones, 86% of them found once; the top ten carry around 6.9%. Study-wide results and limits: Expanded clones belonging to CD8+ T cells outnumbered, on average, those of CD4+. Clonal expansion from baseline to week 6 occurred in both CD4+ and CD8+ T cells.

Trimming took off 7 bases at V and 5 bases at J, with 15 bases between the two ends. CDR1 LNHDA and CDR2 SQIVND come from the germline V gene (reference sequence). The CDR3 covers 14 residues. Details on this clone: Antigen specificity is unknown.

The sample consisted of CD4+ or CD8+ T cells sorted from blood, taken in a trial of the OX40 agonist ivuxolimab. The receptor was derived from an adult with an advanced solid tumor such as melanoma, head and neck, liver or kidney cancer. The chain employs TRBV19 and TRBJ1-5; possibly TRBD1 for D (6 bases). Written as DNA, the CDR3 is TGTGCCAGTATGTCAGGGGCCGATTATCAGCCCCAGCATTTT. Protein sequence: CASMSGADYQPQHF.